This passage covers 23 T cell receptor beta chains from one sample sequenced in a study of T cells after yellow fever vaccination (dated by TCRdb to between 2018 and 2021). Library creation used 5' RACE. For sequencing, an Illumina NovaSeq 6000 was employed. TCRdb reran the public reads through fastp at Q25 and MiXCR, keeping productive beta chains. CDR3 protein sequences are deduplicated, and each keeps its most common genes and DNA. The sample table shows about 300,000 distinct CDR3 sequences, and approximately 8% are seen once. 3% to 3.5% of the sample is taken by the ten largest. Per the publication, the treatment or condition label means: live attenuated yellow fever vaccine strain. The source material was CD4+ T cells sorted from PBMCs, sampled 5 days after the yellow fever booster vaccination. The receptors come from a man in his late teens or twenties who received the YFV17D yellow fever vaccine.

Only a few counts were recorded for this clonotype. The chain combines TRBV5-1 with TRBJ1-1; 7 bases map to TRBD1. The trim removed 0 bases at V and 4 bases at J, leaving 9 bases unmatched. The CDR3 totals 16 residues. Germline lookup yields CDR1 SGHRS and CDR2 YFSETQ. The DNA for the CDR3 is TGCGCCAGCAGCTTGGCTACAGGGGATCGGGGCACTGAAGCTTTCTTT. It is translated as CASSLATGDRGTEAFF.

Ten or more counts support this clonotype. This chain joins TRBV4-2 and TRBJ2-3; perhaps TRBD2 as D (7 bases). The V gene lost 1 base and the J gene lost 5 bases, with 16 bases spanning the gap. CDR3 size: 16 residues. The germline V gene encodes CDR1 LGHNA and CDR2 YNFKEQ. The CDR3 sequence: CASSQALAGAQDTQYF. The CDR3 nucleotides read TGTGCCAGCAGCCAAGCTCTGGCGGGGGCTCAAGATACGCAGTATTTT.

V usage is TRBV20-1 and J usage is TRBJ1-1; D is undetermined. Per the germline V gene, CDR1 is DFQATT and CDR2 is SNEGSKA (reference sequence). The CDR3 length is 13 residues. V was cut by 7 bases and J by 0 bases, with 12 bases left in between. Here the CDR3 reads CSVFGGMNTEAFF. CDR3 nucleotides: TGCAGTGTCTTCGGAGGCATGAACACTGAAGCTTTCTTT.

Ten or more counts support this clonotype. The CDR3 DNA follows: TGCAGTGCTAGGCCCACCTCGGGTTATCGAATGAACACTGAAGCTTTCTTT. Protein: CSARPTSGYRMNTEAFF. The rearrangement uses TRBV20-1 and TRBJ1-1; D unresolved. The V and J ends lost 3 bases and 0 bases respectively, with 20 bases between them. Germline lookup yields CDR1 DFQATT and CDR2 SNEGSKA (reference sequence). CDR3 length equals 17 residues.

The chain couples TRBV7-3 to TRBJ2-1, with 9 bases identical to TRBD2. Trimming took 5 bases from V and 3 from J; bases not matched to a gene: 2. This CDR3 spans 14 amino acids. The germline gives CDR1 SGHTA, CDR2 FQGTGA. The CDR3 nucleotides read TGTGCCAGCAGCGAAGCGGGGGGCTACAATGAGCAGTTCTTC. It translates to CASSEAGGYNEQFF.

This clonotype was counted once. The chain has TRBV20-1 and TRBJ2-7; a weak D match, TRBD1 (6 bases). The CDR3 loop spans 11 amino acids. Germline-derived CDR1 and CDR2 are DFQATT and SNEGSKA (reference sequence). V was cut by 5 bases and J by 3 bases, with 8 bases left in between. The CDR3 DNA reads as TGCAGTGCTCGACAGGACTACGAGCAGTACTTC. This gives the protein CSARQDYEQYF.

This clonotype was found a few times. The chain combines TRBV20-1 with TRBJ2-2; 7 bases line up with TRBD2. CDR1 is DFQATT and CDR2 is SNEGSKA in the germline V gene (reference sequence). The V segment lost 3 bases and the J segment 4 bases; nucleotides outside the gene matches: 11. This CDR3 is 16 amino acids long. Written as DNA, the CDR3 is TGCAGTGCTAGCCCCCTAGCGGCCCCCATCACCGGGGAGCTGTTTTTT. Encoded protein: CSASPLAAPITGELFF.

The rearrangement joins TRBV14 to TRBJ2-4; D may be TRBD1 (6 bases). Germline loops: CDR1 SGHDN, CDR2 FVKESK. The V end lost 5 bases, the J end lost 6 bases, and 8 bases lay between the germline ends. This CDR3 has 12 residues. Here the CDR3 reads CASSGGSNIQYF. The CDR3 coding sequence is TGTGCCAGCAGCGGGGGCTCAAACATTCAGTACTTC.

Only a few counts were recorded for this clonotype. The chain joins TRBV21-1 to TRBJ2-7; the table's TRBD2 call for D was not verified on the DNA. TRBV21-1 is recorded as a pseudogene. CDR3 length equals 19 residues. CDR3: CASVTRYGTSGGRSYEQYV. The CDR3 DNA is TGTGCCAGCGTCACCCGCTACGGGACTAGCGGGGGCCGCTCCTACGAGCAGTACGTC.

In its sample, this clonotype was seen a few times. This chain joins TRBV20-1 and TRBJ2-4; 7 nucleotides match TRBD2. The CDR3 extends over 14 amino acids. The trim removed 6 bases at V and 0 bases at J, leaving 5 bases unmatched. The germline CDR1 and CDR2 sequences are DFQATT and SNEGSKA (reference sequence). The CDR3: CSAGEGTAKNIQYF. The CDR3 DNA sequence: TGCAGTGCCGGGGAGGGAACAGCCAAAAACATTCAGTACTTC.

This clonotype was observed a few times. V usage is TRBV7-2 and J usage is TRBJ1-1, with D possibly being TRBD1 (5 bases). V was pared by 2 bases and J by 4 bases, with 14 bases between. From germline, CDR1 is SGHTA and CDR2 FQGNSA. The CDR3 extends over 15 amino acids. CDR3 coding DNA: TGTGCCAGCAGCTTAACGGCTGGGGGTGGCACTGAAGCTTTCTTT. Its translation: CASSLTAGGGTEAFF.

This CDR3 reads CASSLHEGMNTEAFF. In DNA, the CDR3 is TGTGCCAGCAGCTTACATGAGGGGATGAACACTGAAGCTTTCTTT. The chain recombines TRBV7-2 with TRBJ1-1; tentative D call: TRBD1 (5 bases). The germline gives CDR1 SGHTA, CDR2 FQGNSA. Trimming pared 2 bases from V and 0 bases from J, leaving 10 bases between. This CDR3 region has 15 residues.

This clonotype was detected a few times. The J gene is TRBJ1-6, the V gene TRBV3-1; D is unresolved. V lost 4 bases and J 8 bases, leaving 9 bases between the germline ends. CDR3 length equals 13 residues. Germline loops: CDR1 LGHDT, CDR2 YNNKEL (reference sequence). CDR3 amino acids: CASSLRQDSPLHF. Here the CDR3 DNA reads TGTGCCAGCAGCCTCCGTCAGGATTCACCCCTCCACTTT.

This clonotype was counted many times. This chain joins TRBV7-8 and TRBJ1-6, with no clear D. The CDR3 extends over 16 amino acids. Trimming took off 2 bases at V and 10 bases at J, with 18 bases between the two ends. Germline CDR1 is SGHVS and CDR2 is FQNEAQ. CDR3 protein: CASSLPGPSQRSPLHF. Written as DNA, the CDR3 is TGTGCCAGCAGCTTACCTGGGCCTTCACAGAGATCACCCCTCCACTTT.

This clonotype came up many times. This chain connects TRBV11-2 to TRBJ2-3; D uncertain. The CDR3 runs to 15 residues. Germline values: CDR1 SGHAT, CDR2 FQNNGV. The germline V and J ends were trimmed by 1 base and 0 bases, with 8 bases remaining between them. CDR3 region: CASSLVSASTDTQYF. CDR3 bases: TGTGCCAGCAGCTTAGTTAGTGCTAGCACAGATACGCAGTATTTT.

The gene calls are TRBV18 and TRBJ2-3, with a weak D call TRBD2 (6 bases). Germline V gene sequence: CDR1 KGHSH, CDR2 LQKENI. The CDR3 is 14 amino acids. Trimming removed 0 bases at V and 6 bases at J, with 10 bases between. As DNA, the CDR3 is TGTGCCAGCTCACCACCGGACTACCGGGATACGCAGTATTTT. Translated: CASSPPDYRDTQYF.

This clonotype was seen at least ten times. The chain combines TRBV12-3 or TRBV12-4 with TRBJ1-6; D is ambiguous. Trimming shortened V by 3 bases and J by 6 bases, and 9 bases separated the two germline ends. The CDR3 totals 14 residues. CDR3 region: CASSFGQLNSPLHF. In DNA form, the CDR3 reads TGTGCCAGCAGTTTTGGCCAGCTTAATTCACCCCTCCACTTT.

This clonotype was counted at least ten times. This chain uses TRBV6-5 with TRBJ1-5; TRBD1 matches 11 bases. CDR1 MNHEY and CDR2 SVGAGI come from the germline V gene. The V and J ends lost 5 bases and 5 bases, in that order; junction bases with no gene match: 11. This CDR3 comprises 17 residues. CDR3 bases: TGTGCCAGCAGTCGAATATCCGGGACAGGGGGGGATCAGCCCCAGCATTTT. Protein: CASSRISGTGGDQPQHF.

The sample holds a few counts of this clonotype. The gene calls are TRBV6-5 and TRBJ1-6; D gene ambiguous. Trimming left V 6 bases short and J 2 bases short, with 8 bases between. CDR1 and CDR2 (germline): MNHEY, SVGAGI. The CDR3 spans 14 residues. This CDR3 reads CASSRLAYNSPLHF. CDR3 coding DNA: TGTGCCAGCAGCCGCCTTGCCTATAATTCACCCCTCCACTTT.

Many counts were recorded for this clonotype. This chain connects TRBV3-1 to TRBJ2-5; no clear D gene. Germline-derived CDR1 and CDR2 are LGHDT and YNNKEL (reference sequence). This CDR3 spans 10 amino acids. Trimming removed 0 bases at V and 7 bases at J, with 0 bases between. In DNA, the CDR3 is TGTGCCAGCAGCCAAGAGACCCAGTACTTC. This codes for CASSQETQYF.

There are a few counts of this clonotype. The gene calls are TRBV18 and TRBJ2-1; TRBD2 agrees at 7 bases. The CDR3 runs 16 residues. The J segment lost 3 bases and the V segment lost 3 bases, leaving 8 bases of the junction unmatched. Germline CDR1 KGHSH, CDR2 LQKENI. CDR3 bases: TGTGCCAGCTCACCTGGGGGGGGATGGAGCTACAATGAGCAGTTCTTC. Translation: CASSPGGGWSYNEQFF.

The CDR3 DNA sequence: TGCGCCAGCAGCAAATCGGGTTTTCGCTCGCGGGTTGACATTCAGTACTTC. Encoded protein: CASSKSGFRSRVDIQYF. The chain recombines TRBV4-3 with TRBJ2-4, with D perhaps matching TRBD2 (5 bases). V lost 5 bases and J 8 bases, leaving 25 bases between the germline ends. CDR3 length: 17 residues. Looked up from germline, CDR1 is LGHNA and CDR2 is YSLEER.

The chain uses TRBV3-1 and TRBJ2-3; maybe TRBD1 (6 bases). The germline V gene encodes CDR1 LGHDT and CDR2 YNNKEL (reference sequence). The CDR3 consists of 16 residues. V lost 1 base and J 2 bases, leaving 13 bases between the germline ends. The CDR3 loop is CASSQVVQGDTDTQYF. CDR3 nucleotides: TGTGCCAGCAGCCAAGTGGTACAGGGCGACACAGATACGCAGTATTTT.